One T cell receptor beta chain is described in this entry. This sample stems from a study of blood T cell repertoires in COVID-19. There are 12 residues in the CDR3. Trimming pared 7 bases from V and 1 base from J, leaving 10 bases between. Germline V gene sequence: CDR1 SQVTM, CDR2 ANQGSEA. Per the original methods: By means of reference gene primer amplification, nucleated cell counts were estimated. TCRdb's table, derived via immunoSEQ multiplex PCR, lists solely in-frame clones and lacks some. V, J and clone size are taken as reported in that table, and D and trimming were inferred from the DNA itself. The repertoire holds roughly 200,000 clones, with 70% to 90% as singletons.

This chain connects TRBV29-1 to TRBJ2-5; possibly TRBD1 for D (6 bases). The sequence derives from a human donor with active or convalescent COVID-19. The donor label of this sample is uncertain. The sequencing input was peripheral blood. This CDR3 reads CSGRQVQETQYF. The DNA for the CDR3 is TGCAGCGGGCGACAGGTCCAAGAGACCCAGTACTTC.